The TCR beta chain under discussion was sequenced for a study of blood T cell repertoires in COVID-19. Study context: Researchers got acute and convalescent COVID-19 samples from the United States, Italy and Spain. T cells, B-cell-depleted T cells, or PBMCs provided the cDNA or gDNA that served as material.

With 0 bases removed from V and 5 bases from J, the gap between germline ends came to 13 bases. The germline V gene encodes CDR1 MGHRA and CDR2 YSYEKL. The CDR3 is 15 amino acids. Under the authors' procedure: How many nucleated cells were present was estimated from reference gene primer amplification. The data were produced by immunoSEQ multiplex PCR, yet TCRdb's version contains in-frame clones alone and is incomplete. D and trimming come from the DNA, and the V and J calls and clone size come from that table. The data contain tens of thousands of clones, 90% of them singletons. The chain combines TRBV4-1 with TRBJ1-2; D perhaps matches TRBD1 (6 bases). The clonotype originates from a man aged 60 to 75 with active or convalescent COVID-19. The material sequenced was peripheral blood. The CDR3 here is CASSQEGRGVYGYTF. CDR3 DNA: TGCGCCAGCAGCCAAGAGGGGAGGGGGGTGTATGGCTACACCTTC.